This is a list of T cell receptor beta chains from one sample in a study of cytomegalovirus exposure and HLA in healthy donors. Clones were sequenced by immunoSEQ multiplex PCR, and TCRdb holds only the in-frame ones, with some missing. Of 160,000 or so clones in the sample, 70% to 80% were seen once. The sample taken for sequencing was PBMCs. Receptors originate from a man aged 40-49 years in good health and CMV-seronegative. Both conserved end residues are part of each CDR3. Fields, in order: clone size, D gene, V gene, J gene, CDR3 DNA, CDR3 protein. The D gene is left open where the match is weak. Expanded clones get a size class; other rows say once, few or many, or leave the size out.

once,-,TRBV5-1,TRBJ2-1,TGCGCCAGCAGCTCAGGGGGGCACAATGAGCAGTTCTTC,CASSSGGHNEQFF
-,-,TRBV14,TRBJ2-3,TGTGCCAGCCAATCGACAGTTGCTCAAACAGATACGCAGTATTTT,CASQSTVAQTDTQYF
-,-,TRBV2,TRBJ2-1,TGTGCCTCCCGGCGGGGCACCGGGTCGGGCCGCGGTTACAATGAGCAGTTCTTC,CASRRGTGSGRGYNEQFF
few,-,TRBV7-2,TRBJ2-2,TGTGCCAGCAGTTTACAGGCGACCGGGGAGCTGTTTTTT,CASSLQATGELFF
-,TRBD2,TRBV19,TRBJ2-7,TGTGCCAGTAGCGTCGCTAGCGGGAACTACGAGCAGTACTTC,CASSVASGNYEQYF
few,-,TRBV18,TRBJ2-3,TGTGCCAGCTCACCGGTGGGAGGTCCTAGCACAGATACGCAGTATTTT,CASSPVGGPSTDTQYF
few,-,TRBV5-1,TRBJ2-2,TGCGCCAGCAGCCAAGACGGGGCCGGGGAGCTGTTTTTT,CASSQDGAGELFF
-,TRBD1,TRBV29-1,TRBJ2-5,TGCAGCGTTGATCCAACCGCTGACAGGGGACGGGGGGAGACCCAGTACTTC,CSVDPTADRGRGETQYF
once,-,TRBV7-2,TRBJ2-5,TGTGCCAGCAGCGCAATTGCGCCGCAGACCCAGTACTTC,CASSAIAPQTQYF
once,-,TRBV6-5,TRBJ1-1,TGTGCCAGCAGTTACGGGCGGAACACTGAAGCTTTCTTT,CASSYGRNTEAFF
-,TRBD1,TRBV27,TRBJ2-3,TGTGCCAGCAGTTTCAGGACAGGGCAAGATACGCAGTATTTT,CASSFRTGQDTQYF
-,-,TRBV28,TRBJ1-1,TGTGCCAGCAGCCCCGGGGGAACTGAAGCTTTCTTT,CASSPGGTEAFF
-,TRBD1,TRBV9,TRBJ2-5,TGTGCCAGCAGCGTAGTTCAGGACAGGGAAGTGGGCCAAGAGACCCAGTACTTC,CASSVVQDREVGQETQYF
-,-,TRBV7-2,TRBJ2-7,TGTGCCAGCAGCTTAGAGACCCCTAGCGAGCAGTACTTC,CASSLETPSEQYF
few,TRBD2,TRBV6-5,TRBJ2-7,TGTGCCAGCAGGCGACTAGCGGGAGATCGCTACGAGCAGTACTTC,CASRRLAGDRYEQYF
-,-,TRBV5-6,TRBJ2-7,TGTGCCAGCAGCCCCTTTCATCTTCAGGGCCAGTACGAGCAGTACTTC,CASSPFHLQGQYEQYF
-,TRBD2,TRBV5-4,TRBJ2-1,TGTGCCAGCAGCTTGGATGGGACTAGCTACAATGAGCAGTTCTTC,CASSLDGTSYNEQFF
-,TRBD2,TRBV27,TRBJ2-7,TGTGCCAGCAGTTCTCGGGCGGCGGGAGCGAATGCGTACGAGCAGTACTTC,CASSSRAAGANAYEQYF
few,-,TRBV4-1,TRBJ1-2,TGCGCCAGCAGCCGGGCCAGTGGGGCAGAAGCTAACTATGGCTACACCTTC,CASSRASGAEANYGYTF
once,-,TRBV13,TRBJ1-5,TGTGCCAGCAGCCACGGGAGGATACAAGTAGGCAATCAGCCCCAGCATTTT,CASSHGRIQVGNQPQHF
-,-,TRBV19,TRBJ2-4,TGTGCCAGTAGTATAGGTATCATTCAGTACTTC,CASSIGIIQYF
-,TRBD2,TRBV28,TRBJ2-7,TGTGCCAGCAGCCCCCCCGGGGGAGGGCCGGGGGAGCAGTACTTC,CASSPPGGGPGEQYF
-,TRBD1,TRBV19,TRBJ1-4,TGTGCCAGTAGTACGAGACAGGGGAATGAAAAACTGTTTTTT,CASSTRQGNEKLFF
-,TRBD2,TRBV11-3,TRBJ2-1,TGTGCCAGCAGCTTAGGATCACTAGCGGGAGTCTACAATGAGCAGTTCTTC,CASSLGSLAGVYNEQFF
-,-,TRBV25-1,TRBJ2-3,TGTGCCAGCAGCCTGCGTCCGGGAGATGGAGATACGCAGTATTTT,CASSLRPGDGDTQYF
-,TRBD1,TRBV27,TRBJ1-6,TGTGCCAGCAGTTCCCCTATAGCCGGGACAGGGCATTCACCCCTCCACTTT,CASSSPIAGTGHSPLHF
-,-,TRBV20-1,TRBJ2-2,TGCAGTGCCCGGGGGACCGGGGAGCTGTTTTTT,CSARGTGELFF
once,TRBD2,TRBV4-2,TRBJ2-3,TGTGCCAGCAGCCAAACTCTAGCGGGGCCAAGCACAGATACGCAGTATTTT,CASSQTLAGPSTDTQYF
-,-,TRBV19,TRBJ2-1,TGTGCCAGTAGTGAGGACTCCTCGCCCCTCTATGAGCAGTTCTTC,CASSEDSSPLYEQFF
-,-,TRBV7-9,TRBJ2-1,TGTGCCAGCAGCTTATCACAGGGTTCCTACAATGAGCAGTTCTTC,CASSLSQGSYNEQFF
-,-,TRBV5-1,TRBJ2-4,TGCGCCAGCAGTCGGGGACTCGAGATAAAAAACAGTCAGTACTTC,CASSRGLEIKNSQYF
-,-,TRBV11-2,TRBJ1-6,TGTGCCAGCAGCGCCTCTCCCGGTAATTCACCCCTCCACTTT,CASSASPGNSPLHF
-,-,TRBV2,TRBJ2-1,TGTGCCAGCAGTCCCACAGTTCTCCTACAGGGTGAGCAGTTCTTC,CASSPTVLLQGEQFF
-,-,TRBV9,TRBJ1-1,TGTGCCAGCAGCGCCCGACATCAATCTTCGAACACTGAAGCTTTCTTT,CASSARHQSSNTEAFF
-,-,TRBV5-4,TRBJ2-1,TGTGCCAGCAGTCCCCGGCGGGCCCCTCTCAATGAGCAGTTCTTC,CASSPRRAPLNEQFF
-,-,TRBV29-1,TRBJ1-2,TGCAGCGCCTTCACGGCTAACTATGGCTACACCTTC,CSAFTANYGYTF
once,-,TRBV11-2,TRBJ2-2,TGTGCCAGCAGCTTAGATGGGACAACCGGGGAGCTGTTTTTT,CASSLDGTTGELFF
-,TRBD1,TRBV6-6,TRBJ2-7,TGTGCCAGCAGTTTGTTGACAGGGGGGGAGGAGCAGTACTTC,CASSLLTGGEEQYF
-,TRBD2,TRBV29-1,TRBJ2-7,TGCAGCGTTGCTAGCCGCGGGAGGGCCCCCTACGAGCAGTACTTC,CSVASRGRAPYEQYF
-,TRBD2,TRBV5-1,TRBJ2-5,TGCGCCAGCAGATATGGACTAGCGGGAGGAGGTGGAGAGACCCAGTACTTC,CASRYGLAGGGGETQYF
-,-,TRBV19,TRBJ1-5,TGTGCCAGTAGTGTTCTTAGACAGAGTAGCAATCAGCCCCAGCATTTT,CASSVLRQSSNQPQHF